This TCR beta chain was captured by sequencing in a study of OX40 agonist ivuxolimab in advanced cancers. Study-level background: Ivuxolimab, which targeted the costimulatory receptor OX40 (CD134), was an agonistic, fully human IgG2 monoclonal antibody. Intravenous ivuxolimab was administered to patients every 2 weeks at six dose levels: 0.01, 0.1, 0.3, 1.5, 3 and 10 mg/kg. Among the approximately 50 dose-escalation patients, about 19 had hepatocellular carcinoma, 15 or so melanoma, 9 renal cell carcinoma and 9 head and neck cancer. In the dose-escalation cohort, around four fifths of patients were male, and the mean age was roughly 60 years, with a range of 23 to 79. Patients were allowed to have had prior anti-PD-1, anti-PD-L1 or anti-CTLA-4 therapy, and 30% to 50% of the dose-escalation patients had previously received checkpoint inhibitors. Three dose-escalation patients achieved partial responses, one with hepatocellular carcinoma and two with cutaneous melanoma. Peripheral TCRbeta sequencing was intended to test whether TCR sequence diversity was altered and clonal T-cell expansion was caused by ivuxolimab. The monotherapy dose-escalation portion (N ≈ 56 patients) of the phase I ivuxolimab trial is reported in the paper.

Genomic DNA was isolated from the sorted cells so that the TCRbeta CDR3 region could be sequenced. The immunoSEQ Assay was used for sequencing of TCRbeta CDR3 regions. Imported from immuneACCESS, the table was reduced by TCRdb to in-frame sequences with V and J called. These copies leave out some clones; in studies compared against another copy, an unresolved V gene accounts for under half, and the cause of the remainder is not known. Within this sample are around 35,000 clones, with around 86% of them counted one time only. About 1.3% of the sample is taken by the ten largest. Patients with a history of autoimmune disease or receiving systemic immunosuppression were excluded from the trial. Peripheral blood for TCR sequencing was collected from all dose cohorts at baseline, on cycle 4 day 1, and on cycle 7 day 1. Samples came from an open-label, multicenter, first-in-human phase I dose-escalation trial of ivuxolimab. Adults with locally advanced or metastatic melanoma, renal cell carcinoma, hepatocellular carcinoma or head and neck squamous cell carcinoma were enrolled in the trial. Before TCR sequencing, CD4+ and CD8+ T cells were separately sorted from peripheral blood.

CDR3 length: 11 amino acids, cysteine to phenylalanine. Kept here is only the CDR3 DNA, which spans 33 bases and is read in frame from base 1. The CDR1 and CDR2 encoded by the germline V gene are SGHRS and YFSETQ. Deletion took 6 bases off V and 7 bases off J, with a span of 7 bases between the germline ends. For this clone: This clone's antigen is unknown. Base qualities are not provided; no much larger clone lies one nucleotide away.

Broader findings and caveats from the paper: The antigen specificity of the peripheral T cells that underwent clonal expansion was not determined. Low levels of normalized T-cell clonal expansion were also seen in some nonresponding patients. In the 0.1-3.0 mg/kg groups, partial responders were among the patients with the lowest normalized peripheral clonal expansion, particularly in CD8+ T cells. Clonal expansion of both CD4+ and CD8+ blood T cells was observed from baseline to week 6 at doses 0.1 to 3.0 mg/kg. After ivuxolimab, more expanded clones were found on average in CD8+ T cells than in CD4+ T cells.

Sequencing used CD4+ or CD8+ T cells sorted from blood, obtained in a trial of the OX40 agonist ivuxolimab. This sequence originates from an adult with an advanced solid tumor such as melanoma, head and neck, liver or kidney cancer. The sequence links TRBV5-1 to TRBJ2-2; no D segment can be confidently identified. The bases read TGCGCCAGCAATCAAGGCGGGGAGCTGTTTTTT. This yields the protein CASNQGGELFF.